Given below is one T cell receptor (beta chain) in context. Its antigen is still unknown. No base-level quality is on record; no much larger clone is a single base apart. This entry comes from a study of T cells and Merkel cell carcinoma outcomes (dated by TCRdb to the early 2020s). The study in broad terms: In patients with Merkel cell carcinoma, researchers looked at whether the T-cell repertoire of the tumor, along with T-cell density, could predict clinical outcome.

The samples were taken from patients with Merkel cell carcinoma. General conclusions and limits of the study: T-cell repertoire features combined with T-cell density were reported to predict clinical outcomes in Merkel cell carcinoma patients.

Receptors were amplified or captured by the immunoSEQ multiplex PCR assay. Not all clones reach the TCRdb copy of this immuneACCESS table, which keeps in-frame sequences only. Checked studies attribute under half of the gap to unresolved V genes and leave the rest unexplained. This sample holds about 15,000 clones; around 87% were observed only once. The top ten clonotypes cover 7.9% of the sample. From its cysteine to its phenylalanine, the CDR3 spans 16 amino acids. The sequence is cut down to CDR3 DNA, 48 bases in frame from base 1. Trimming removed 5 bases from V and 2 bases from J; the gene matches leave 8 bases unexplained. In the germline V gene, CDR1 corresponds to SGHTA and CDR2 to FQGNSA.

The chain links TRBV7-2 with TRBJ2-2, with 7 bases in between that match TRBD1. The specimen was tumor tissue from Merkel cell carcinoma. The receptor was derived from a human donor with Merkel cell carcinoma. The sequence in DNA is TGTGCCAGCAGCGGAACCGGGACAGTCAACACCGGGGAGCTGTTTTTT. Protein translation: CASSGTGTVNTGELFF.